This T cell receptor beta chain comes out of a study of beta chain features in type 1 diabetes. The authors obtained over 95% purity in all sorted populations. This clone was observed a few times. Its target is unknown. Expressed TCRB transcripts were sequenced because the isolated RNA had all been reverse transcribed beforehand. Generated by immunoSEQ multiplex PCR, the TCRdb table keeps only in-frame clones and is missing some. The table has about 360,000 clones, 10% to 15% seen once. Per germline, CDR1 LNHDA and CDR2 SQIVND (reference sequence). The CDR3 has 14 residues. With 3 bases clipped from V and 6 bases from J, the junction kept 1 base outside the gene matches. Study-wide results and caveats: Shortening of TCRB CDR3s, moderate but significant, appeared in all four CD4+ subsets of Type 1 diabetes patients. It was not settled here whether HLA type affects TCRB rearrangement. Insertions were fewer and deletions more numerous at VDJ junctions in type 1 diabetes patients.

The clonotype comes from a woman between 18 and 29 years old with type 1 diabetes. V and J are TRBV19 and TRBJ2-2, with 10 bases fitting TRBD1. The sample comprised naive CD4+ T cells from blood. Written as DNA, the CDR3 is TGTGCCAGTAGTATCGACAGGGGGCCCGGGGAGCTGTTTTTT. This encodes CASSIDRGPGELFF.